This T cell receptor beta chain was documented in a study of OX40 agonist ivuxolimab in advanced cancers. Across the whole study: Patients received ivuxolimab, an agonistic anti-OX40 (CD134) antibody. At doses from 0.01 to 10 mg/kg, patients were given intravenous ivuxolimab every 2 weeks.

CDR3 size: 17 residues. Germline CDR1 reads KGHSH; CDR2 reads LQKENI. The V gene end was trimmed by 3 bases and the J gene end by 2 bases; junction bases not matched to a gene: 10. Repertoires were generated with immunoSEQ multiplex PCR, while TCRdb's copy carries only in-frame clones and drops some. The sample carries around 69,000 clones, 89% recorded once. Source: CD4+ or CD8+ T cells sorted from blood, taken in a trial of the OX40 agonist ivuxolimab. The rearrangement joins TRBV18 to TRBJ1-3; 7 bases are shared with TRBD1. This sequence originates from an adult with an advanced solid tumor such as melanoma, head and neck, liver or kidney cancer. CDR3 in amino acids: CASSPEAGGKAGNTIYF. The DNA of the CDR3 is TGTGCCAGCTCACCGGAGGCAGGGGGGAAAGCTGGAAACACCATATATTTT.